This T cell receptor (beta chain) comes out of a study of blood T cells in healthy people across ages. The study's findings and limits: Per-million-T-cell TCR beta diversity fell roughly linearly with age.

The CDR3 extends over 15 amino acids. With V trimmed by 2 bases and J by 4 bases, 8 bases remained unmatched. Germline CDR1 is DFQATT and CDR2 is SNEGSKA (reference sequence). A second PCR, run for about 6 to 12 cycles, used a sample-barcoded 5' primer plus a J-beta primer mix. Unique molecular identifiers of 12 random nucleotides labeled each cDNA. TCRdb reanalysed the 5' RACE reads using MiXCR and keeps one entry per CDR3 protein. The sample has some 1,500,000 distinct CDR3 sequences; less than 45% are singletons. As for this clonotype: What it binds is unknown.

Healthy Caucasian individuals from Russia aged roughly 6 to 95 were enrolled as donors. The chain recombines TRBV20-1 with TRBJ2-3; 8 positions agree with TRBD2. What was sequenced was blood. The clonotype originates from a woman between 18 and 29 years old in good health. CDR3 sequence (DNA): TGCAGTGCTAGATCCCACGGGAGGGCTCCAGATACGCAGTATTTT. The encoded protein is CSARSHGRAPDTQYF.